The clone carrying this T cell receptor (beta chain) was counted a few times. Germline lookup yields CDR1 WSHSY and CDR2 SAAADI. This CDR3 is 14 amino acids long. Trimming removed 6 bases from V and 2 bases from J, with 12 bases in between. This sample is drawn from a study of blood T cell repertoires in COVID-19. Background on the study: Acute-phase and convalescent COVID-19 samples originated in the United States, Italy and Spain. PBMCs, B-cell-depleted T cells, or T cells provided the cDNA or gDNA that made up the material.

How the authors handled the data: Estimation of nucleated cell counts relied on the amplification of reference gene primers. The table came from immunoSEQ multiplex PCR; TCRdb's copy has only in-frame clones and leaves some out. The D gene and trimming were derived from the DNA, and the V and J assignments and clone size from that table. The table lists about 340,000 clones, around 90% of them singletons, with 3% to 4% in the top ten. The sequence came from a woman under 30 who had recovered from COVID-19. Sequenced input: peripheral blood. The chain has TRBV10-2 and TRBJ2-3; TRBD2 might be the D (5 bases). The CDR3 nucleotides are TGCGCCAGCAGAAGGGAGCGTGACACAGATACGCAGTATTTT. It codes for CASRRERDTDTQYF.